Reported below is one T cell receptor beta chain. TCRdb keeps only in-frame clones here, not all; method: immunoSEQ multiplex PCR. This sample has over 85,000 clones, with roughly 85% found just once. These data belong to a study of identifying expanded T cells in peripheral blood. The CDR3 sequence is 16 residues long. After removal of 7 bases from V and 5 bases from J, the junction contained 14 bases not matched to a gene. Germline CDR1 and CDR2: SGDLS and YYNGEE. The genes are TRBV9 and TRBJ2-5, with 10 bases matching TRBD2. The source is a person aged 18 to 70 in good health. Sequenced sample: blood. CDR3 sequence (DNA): TGTGCCAGCTCCGGGGGAGCGGGGGGGTTCGGGGAGACCCAGTACTTC. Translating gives CASSGGAGGFGETQYF.